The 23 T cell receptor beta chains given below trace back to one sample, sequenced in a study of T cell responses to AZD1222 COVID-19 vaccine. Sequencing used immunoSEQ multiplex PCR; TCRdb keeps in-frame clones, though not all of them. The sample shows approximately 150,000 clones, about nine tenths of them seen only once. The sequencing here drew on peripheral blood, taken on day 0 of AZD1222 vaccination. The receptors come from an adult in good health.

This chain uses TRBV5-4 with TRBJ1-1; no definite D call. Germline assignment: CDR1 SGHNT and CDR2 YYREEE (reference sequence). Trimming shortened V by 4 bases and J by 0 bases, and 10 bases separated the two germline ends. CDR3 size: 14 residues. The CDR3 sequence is CASSRGGMNTEAFF. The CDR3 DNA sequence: TGTGCCAGCAGCCGCGGAGGGATGAACACTGAAGCTTTCTTT.

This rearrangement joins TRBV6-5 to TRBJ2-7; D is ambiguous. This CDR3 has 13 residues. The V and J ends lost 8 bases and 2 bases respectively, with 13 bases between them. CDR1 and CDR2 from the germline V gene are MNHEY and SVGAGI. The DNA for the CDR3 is TGTGCCAGCTTAGACGTCTCCACCTACGAGCAGTACTTC. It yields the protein CASLDVSTYEQYF.

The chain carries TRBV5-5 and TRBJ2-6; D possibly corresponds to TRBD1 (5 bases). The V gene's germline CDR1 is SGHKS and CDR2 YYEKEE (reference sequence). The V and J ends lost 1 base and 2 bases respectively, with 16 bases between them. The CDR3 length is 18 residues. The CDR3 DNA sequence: TGTGCCAGCAGCTTGTCGGGCCAGGGTCTCGCTGGGGCCAACGTCCTGACTTTC. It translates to CASSLSGQGLAGANVLTF.

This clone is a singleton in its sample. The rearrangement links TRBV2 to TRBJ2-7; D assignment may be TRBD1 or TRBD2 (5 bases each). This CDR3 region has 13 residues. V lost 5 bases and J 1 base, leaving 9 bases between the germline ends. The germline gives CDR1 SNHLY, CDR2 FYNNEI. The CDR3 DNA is TGTGCCAGCAGTCACGGGGCATCCTACGAGCAGTACTTC. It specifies CASSHGASYEQYF.

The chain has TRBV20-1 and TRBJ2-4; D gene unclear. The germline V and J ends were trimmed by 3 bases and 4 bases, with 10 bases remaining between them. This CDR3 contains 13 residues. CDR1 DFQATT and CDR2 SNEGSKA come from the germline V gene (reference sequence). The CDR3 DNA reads TGCAGTGCTAGTGCGCCACAAAAAAACATTCAGTACTTC. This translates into CSASAPQKNIQYF.

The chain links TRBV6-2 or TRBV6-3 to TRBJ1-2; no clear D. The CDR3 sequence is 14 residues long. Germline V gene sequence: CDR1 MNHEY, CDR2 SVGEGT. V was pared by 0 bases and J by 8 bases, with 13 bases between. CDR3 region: CASSYSMGGRGYTF. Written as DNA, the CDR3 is TGTGCCAGCAGTTACTCGATGGGCGGTCGCGGCTACACCTTC.

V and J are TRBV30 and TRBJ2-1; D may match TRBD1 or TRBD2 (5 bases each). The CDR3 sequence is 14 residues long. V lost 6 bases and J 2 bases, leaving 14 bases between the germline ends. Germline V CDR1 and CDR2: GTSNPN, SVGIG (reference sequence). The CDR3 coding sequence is TGTGCCTGCCAAACAGGAGGCGCCTACAATGAGCAGTTCTTC. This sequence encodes CACQTGGAYNEQFF. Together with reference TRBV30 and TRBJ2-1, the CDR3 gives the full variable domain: SQTIHQWPATLVQPVGSPLSLECTVEGTSNPNLYWYRQAAGRGLQLLFYSVGIGQISSEVPQNLSASRPQDRQFILSSKKLLLSDSGFYLCACQTGGAYNEQFFGPGTRLTVL.

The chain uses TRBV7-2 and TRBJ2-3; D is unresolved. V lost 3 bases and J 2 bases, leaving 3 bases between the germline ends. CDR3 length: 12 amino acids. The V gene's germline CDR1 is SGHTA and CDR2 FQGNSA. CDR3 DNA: TGTGCCAGCAGCTTCTCCACAGATACGCAGTATTTT. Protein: CASSFSTDTQYF.

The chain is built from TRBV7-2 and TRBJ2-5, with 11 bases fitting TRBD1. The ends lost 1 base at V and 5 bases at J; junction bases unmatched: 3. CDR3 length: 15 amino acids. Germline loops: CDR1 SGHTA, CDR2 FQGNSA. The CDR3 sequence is CASSLGDRGWETQYF. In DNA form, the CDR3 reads TGTGCCAGCAGCTTAGGGGACAGGGGGTGGGAGACCCAGTACTTC.

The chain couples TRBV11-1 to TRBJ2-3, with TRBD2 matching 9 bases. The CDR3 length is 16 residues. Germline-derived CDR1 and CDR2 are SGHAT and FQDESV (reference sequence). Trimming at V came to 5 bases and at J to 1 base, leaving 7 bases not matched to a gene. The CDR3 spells CASSPERGARTDTQYF. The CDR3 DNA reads TGTGCCAGCAGCCCTGAGCGGGGGGCCCGCACAGATACGCAGTATTTT.

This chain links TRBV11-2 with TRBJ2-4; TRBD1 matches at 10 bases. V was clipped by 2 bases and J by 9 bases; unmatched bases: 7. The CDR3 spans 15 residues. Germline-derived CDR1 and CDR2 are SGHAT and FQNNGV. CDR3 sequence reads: CASSLLTGGGVIQYF. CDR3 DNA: TGTGCCAGCAGCTTACTGACAGGGGGCGGCGTCATTCAGTACTTC. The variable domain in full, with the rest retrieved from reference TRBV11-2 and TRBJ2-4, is EAGVAQSPRYKIIEKRQSVAFWCNPISGHATLYWYQQILGQGPKLLIQFQNNGVVDDSQLPKDRFSAERLKGVDSTLKIQPAKLEDSAVYLCASSLLTGGGVIQYFGAGTRLSVL.

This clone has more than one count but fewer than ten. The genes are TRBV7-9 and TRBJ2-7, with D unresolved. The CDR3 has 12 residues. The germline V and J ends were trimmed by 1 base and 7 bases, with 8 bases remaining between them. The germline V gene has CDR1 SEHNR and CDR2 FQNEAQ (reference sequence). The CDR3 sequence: CASSLVGWEQYF. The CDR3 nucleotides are TGTGCCAGCAGCTTAGTTGGCTGGGAGCAGTACTTC.

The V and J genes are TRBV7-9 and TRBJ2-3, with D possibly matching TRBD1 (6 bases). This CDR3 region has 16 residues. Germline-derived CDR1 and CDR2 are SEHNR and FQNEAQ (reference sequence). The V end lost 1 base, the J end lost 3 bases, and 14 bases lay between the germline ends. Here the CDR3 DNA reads TGTGCCAGCAGCTTAGGGACAGCTATTACGACAGATACGCAGTATTTT. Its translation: CASSLGTAITTDTQYF.

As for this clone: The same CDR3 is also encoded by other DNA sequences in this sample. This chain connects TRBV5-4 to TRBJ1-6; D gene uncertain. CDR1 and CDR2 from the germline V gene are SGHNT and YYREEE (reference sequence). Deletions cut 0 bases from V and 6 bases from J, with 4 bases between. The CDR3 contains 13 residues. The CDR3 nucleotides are TGTGCCAGCAGCTTGGTGGGTAATTCACCCCTCCACTTT. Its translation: CASSLVGNSPLHF.

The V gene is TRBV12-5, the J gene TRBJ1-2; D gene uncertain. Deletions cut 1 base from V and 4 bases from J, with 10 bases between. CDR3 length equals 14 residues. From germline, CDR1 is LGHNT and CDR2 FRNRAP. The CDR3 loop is CASGLGAGGYGYTF. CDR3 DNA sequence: TGTGCTAGTGGTTTGGGGGCCGGCGGCTATGGCTACACCTTC.

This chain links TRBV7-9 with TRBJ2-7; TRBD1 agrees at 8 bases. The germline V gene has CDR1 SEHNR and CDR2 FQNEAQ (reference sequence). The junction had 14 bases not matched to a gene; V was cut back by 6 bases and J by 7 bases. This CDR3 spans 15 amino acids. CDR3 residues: CASSSPGTGSGEQYF. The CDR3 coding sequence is TGTGCCAGCAGTAGCCCCGGGACAGGATCTGGGGAGCAGTACTTC. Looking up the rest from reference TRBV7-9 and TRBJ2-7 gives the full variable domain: DTGVSQNPRHKITKRGQNVTFRCDPISEHNRLYWYRQTLGQGPEFLTYFQNEAQLEKSRLLSDRFSAERPKGSFSTLEIQRTEQGDSAMYLCASSSPGTGSGEQYFGPGTRLTVT.

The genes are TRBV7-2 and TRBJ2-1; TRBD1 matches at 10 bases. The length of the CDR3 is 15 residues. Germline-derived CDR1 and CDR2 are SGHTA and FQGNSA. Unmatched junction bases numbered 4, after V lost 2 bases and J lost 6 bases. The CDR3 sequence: CASSLWTGGVNEQFF. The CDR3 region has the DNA TGTGCCAGCAGCTTATGGACAGGGGGGGTCAATGAGCAGTTCTTC.

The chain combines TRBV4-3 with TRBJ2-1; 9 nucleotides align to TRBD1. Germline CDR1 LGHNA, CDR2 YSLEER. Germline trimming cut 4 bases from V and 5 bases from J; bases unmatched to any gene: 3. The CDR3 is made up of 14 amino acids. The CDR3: CASSLRQGDNEQFF. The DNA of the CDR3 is TGCGCCAGCAGCCTGCGACAGGGGGACAATGAGCAGTTCTTC.

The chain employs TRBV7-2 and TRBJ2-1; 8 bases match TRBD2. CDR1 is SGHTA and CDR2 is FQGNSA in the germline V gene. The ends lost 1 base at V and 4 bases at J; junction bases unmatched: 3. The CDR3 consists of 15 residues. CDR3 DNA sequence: TGTGCCAGCAGCTTAGGGACTAGCCCGTACAATGAGCAGTTCTTC. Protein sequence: CASSLGTSPYNEQFF.

CDR3 nucleotide sequence: TGTGCCAGCAGTGCGTGGGGGGCGGGTCTGCCAGATACGCAGTATTTT. It yields the protein CASSAWGAGLPDTQYF. The V gene is TRBV6-2 or TRBV6-3, the J gene TRBJ2-3; the D gene could be TRBD1 or TRBD2 (6 bases each). V was shortened by 5 bases and J by 4 bases, with 19 bases between the two germline ends. Per germline, CDR1 MNHEY and CDR2 SVGEGT. This CDR3 contains 16 residues.

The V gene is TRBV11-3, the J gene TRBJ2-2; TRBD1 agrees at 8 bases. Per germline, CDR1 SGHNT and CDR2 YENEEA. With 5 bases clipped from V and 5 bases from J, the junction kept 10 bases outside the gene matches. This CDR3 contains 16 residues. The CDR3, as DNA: TGTGCCAGCAGCCCAGAGGGCAGGGGGCGGACCGGGGAGCTGTTTTTT. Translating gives CASSPEGRGRTGELFF.

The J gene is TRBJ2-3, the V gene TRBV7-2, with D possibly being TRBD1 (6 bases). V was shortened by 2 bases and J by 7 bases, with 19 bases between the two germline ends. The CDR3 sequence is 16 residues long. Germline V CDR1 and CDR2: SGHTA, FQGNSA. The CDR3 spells CASSLKRQALVYTQYF. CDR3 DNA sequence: TGTGCCAGCAGCTTAAAGAGACAGGCATTGGTTTATACGCAGTATTTT.

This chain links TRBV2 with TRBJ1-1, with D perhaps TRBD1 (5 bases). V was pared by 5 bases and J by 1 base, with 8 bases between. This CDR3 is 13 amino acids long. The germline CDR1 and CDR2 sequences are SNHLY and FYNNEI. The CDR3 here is CASSFDRNTEAFF. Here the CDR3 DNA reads TGTGCCAGCAGTTTTGACAGGAACACTGAAGCTTTCTTT.